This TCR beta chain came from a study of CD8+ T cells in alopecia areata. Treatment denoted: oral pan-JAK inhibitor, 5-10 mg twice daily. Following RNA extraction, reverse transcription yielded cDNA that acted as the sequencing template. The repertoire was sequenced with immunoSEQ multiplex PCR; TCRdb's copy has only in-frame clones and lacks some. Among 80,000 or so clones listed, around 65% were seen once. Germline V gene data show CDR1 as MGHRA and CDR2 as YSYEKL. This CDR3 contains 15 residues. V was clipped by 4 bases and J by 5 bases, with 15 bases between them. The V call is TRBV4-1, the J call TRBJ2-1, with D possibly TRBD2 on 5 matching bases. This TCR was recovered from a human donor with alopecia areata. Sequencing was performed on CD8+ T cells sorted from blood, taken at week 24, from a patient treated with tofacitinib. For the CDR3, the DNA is TGCGCCAGCAGCCTACAAACAAACGGGGACAATGAGCAGTTCTTC. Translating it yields CASSLQTNGDNEQFF.